This is a list of T cell receptor beta chains from one sample in a study of shared clonotypes between healthy human individuals. Produced via immunoSEQ multiplex PCR; TCRdb's table is partial and in-frame only. Of under 2.5 million clones detected, around 93% appear once; the ten largest clones hold around 0.4%. Sequences were obtained from naive CD4+ T cells from PBMCs. These receptors were taken from a man aged 18-30 years in good health. Some clones in this sample may be carry-over from other donors' samples. CDR3s include the opening cysteine and the closing phenylalanine or tryptophan. The D gene is left open where the match is weak. The listing skips clone size in some rows; elsewhere it reads once, few, many or a size class.

j_call v_call clone_size d_call cdr3_nt cdr3_aa
TRBJ2-2 TRBV2 . . TGTGCCATCCTCCGGGGTCAGGGGAACACCGGGGAGCTGTTTTTT CAILRGQGNTGELFF
TRBJ2-3 TRBV7-6 . . TGTGCCAGCAGCCAATACAACCTCCCCACCGCAGATACGCAGTATTTT CASSQYNLPTADTQYF
TRBJ2-7 TRBV18 . . TGTGCCAGCTCACTTACGGCTTACGAGCAGTACTTC CASSLTAYEQYF
TRBJ1-5 TRBV28 once . TGTGCCAGCAGTTCCCCCTCCAGAGCGTCGGGGCATTTT CASSSPSRASGHF
TRBJ2-1 TRBV2 . . TGTGCCAGCAGTGAAGCTAGCGTAATCAATGAGCAGTTCTTC CASSEASVINEQFF
TRBJ2-2 TRBV29-1 . . TGCAGCGTTGGGGGGTTCCCGTACTACACCGGGGAGCTGTTTTTT CSVGGFPYYTGELFF
TRBJ2-5 TRBV6-6 . TRBD2 TGTGCCAGCAATCCACTAGCGGGAGAGACCCAGTACTTC CASNPLAGETQYF
TRBJ1-2 TRBV29-1 . TRBD1 TGCAGCGTGGGACAGGGGGGTGCTGAAGGCTACACCTTC CSVGQGGAEGYTF
TRBJ1-2 TRBV10-1 few . TGCGCCAGCAGTGACGGGTCCCGGGAAGGGGGCTACACCTTC CASSDGSREGGYTF
TRBJ1-4 TRBV28 . . TGTGCCAGCAGTTTGGGGCAGGGTGAACTGTTTTTT CASSLGQGELFF
TRBJ2-7 TRBV27 . . TGTGCCAGCAGTTTAGAGGGTGACGAGCAGTACTTC CASSLEGDEQYF
TRBJ2-1 TRBV6-4 . . TGTGCCAGCAGTGCCACGATTGGGTCCTACAATGAGCAGTTCTTC CASSATIGSYNEQFF
TRBJ2-2 TRBV11-3 . TRBD1 TGTGCCAGCAGCCCGGGACAGGGGACCGGGGAGCTGTTTTTT CASSPGQGTGELFF
TRBJ2-5 TRBV9 . TRBD1 TGTGCCAGCAGCGTAGGCGTAGGAAGCTCAGGGGGCGGTGGGGAGACCCAGTACTTC CASSVGVGSSGGGGETQYF
TRBJ1-1 TRBV28 . TRBD1 TGTGCCAGCAGTCCAGTGGGGACAGGGGGCGTAGCTGAAGCTTTCTTT CASSPVGTGGVAEAFF
TRBJ2-1 TRBV7-2 . TRBD2 TGTGCCAGCAGCCCAGGACTAGCGGGTTATGAGCAGTTCTTC CASSPGLAGYEQFF
TRBJ1-5 TRBV6-5 . . TGTGCCAGCAGTGCGCAGTATAGCAATCAGCCCCAGCATTTT CASSAQYSNQPQHF
TRBJ2-7 TRBV27 . TRBD1 TGTGCCAGCAGTTTTGACAGGGCCCACTACGAGCAGTACTTC CASSFDRAHYEQYF
TRBJ2-1 TRBV6-6 . . TGTGCCAGCAGCTCCGGGCTGTTTGGCAATGAGCAGTTCTTC CASSSGLFGNEQFF
TRBJ1-1 TRBV7-3 . . TGTGCCAGCAGCTTAATCACTAACACTGAAGCTTTCTTT CASSLITNTEAFF
TRBJ2-1 TRBV2 . TRBD1 TGTGCCAGCAGCGGGACAGGGGCGTACAATGAGCAGTTCTTC CASSGTGAYNEQFF
TRBJ2-2 TRBV6-6 . TRBD2 TGTGCCGGGGGGGTTCGGAATACCGGGGAGCTGTTTTTT CAGGVRNTGELFF
TRBJ2-2 TRBV7-3 once . TGTGCCAGCAGCCCCCAGGTTTCCGGGGAGCTGTTTTTT CASSPQVSGELFF
TRBJ1-2 TRBV19 . . TGTGCCAGTCTTCGGGAAGGAGCTAACTATGGCTACACCTTC CASLREGANYGYTF
TRBJ2-1 TRBV7-3 . . TGTGCCAGCAGCTTACAGGCCCGAGGCAATGAGCAGTTCTTC CASSLQARGNEQFF